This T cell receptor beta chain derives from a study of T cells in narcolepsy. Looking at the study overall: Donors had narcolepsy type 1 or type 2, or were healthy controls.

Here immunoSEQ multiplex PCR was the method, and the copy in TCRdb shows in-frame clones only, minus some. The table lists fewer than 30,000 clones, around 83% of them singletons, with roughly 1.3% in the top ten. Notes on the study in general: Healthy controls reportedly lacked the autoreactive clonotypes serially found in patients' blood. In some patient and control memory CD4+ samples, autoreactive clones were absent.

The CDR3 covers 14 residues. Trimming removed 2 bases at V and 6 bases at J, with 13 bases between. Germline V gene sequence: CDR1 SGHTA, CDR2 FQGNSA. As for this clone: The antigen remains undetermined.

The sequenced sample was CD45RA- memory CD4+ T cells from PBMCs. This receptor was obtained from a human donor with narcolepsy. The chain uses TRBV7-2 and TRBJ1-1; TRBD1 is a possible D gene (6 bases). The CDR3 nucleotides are TGTGCCAGCAGCTTATACAGGGACGGCGCTGAAGCTTTCTTT. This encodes CASSLYRDGAEAFF.